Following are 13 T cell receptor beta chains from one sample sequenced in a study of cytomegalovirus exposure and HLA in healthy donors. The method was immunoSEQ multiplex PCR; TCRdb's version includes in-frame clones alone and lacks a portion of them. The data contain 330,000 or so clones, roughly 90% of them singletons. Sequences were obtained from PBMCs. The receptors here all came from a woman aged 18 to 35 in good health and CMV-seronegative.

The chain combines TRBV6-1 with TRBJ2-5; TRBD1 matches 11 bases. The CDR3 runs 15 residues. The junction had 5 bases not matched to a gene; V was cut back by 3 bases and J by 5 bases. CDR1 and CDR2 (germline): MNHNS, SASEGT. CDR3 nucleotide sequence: TGTGCCAGCAGTGACCGGACAGGGGGCCGGGAGACCCAGTACTTC. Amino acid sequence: CASSDRTGGRETQYF.

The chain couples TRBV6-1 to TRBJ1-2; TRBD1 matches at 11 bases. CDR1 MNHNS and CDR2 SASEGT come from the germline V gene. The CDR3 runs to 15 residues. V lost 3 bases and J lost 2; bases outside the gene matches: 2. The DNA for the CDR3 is TGTGCCAGCAGTGACCGGACAGGGGGCAACTATGGCTACACCTTC. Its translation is CASSDRTGGNYGYTF.

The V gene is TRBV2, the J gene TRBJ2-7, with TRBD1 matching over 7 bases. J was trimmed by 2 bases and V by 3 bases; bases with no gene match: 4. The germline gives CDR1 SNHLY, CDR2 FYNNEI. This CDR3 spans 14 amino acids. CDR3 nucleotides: TGTGCCAGCAGTGAGGGGACAGACCCCTACGAGCAGTACTTC. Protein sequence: CASSEGTDPYEQYF.

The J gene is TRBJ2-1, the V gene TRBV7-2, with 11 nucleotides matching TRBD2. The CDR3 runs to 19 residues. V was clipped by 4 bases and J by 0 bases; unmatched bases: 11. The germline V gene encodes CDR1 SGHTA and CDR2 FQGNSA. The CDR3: CASSSGGLADWSSYNEQFF. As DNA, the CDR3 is TGTGCCAGCAGCTCGGGGGGACTAGCGGACTGGAGCTCCTACAATGAGCAGTTCTTC.

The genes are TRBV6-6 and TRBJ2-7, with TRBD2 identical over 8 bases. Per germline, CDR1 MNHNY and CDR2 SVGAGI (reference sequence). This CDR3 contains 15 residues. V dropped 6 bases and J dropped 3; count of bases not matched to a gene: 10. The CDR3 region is CASRPREANLYEQYF. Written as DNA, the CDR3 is TGTGCCAGCAGACCGCGGGAGGCCAACCTCTACGAGCAGTACTTC.

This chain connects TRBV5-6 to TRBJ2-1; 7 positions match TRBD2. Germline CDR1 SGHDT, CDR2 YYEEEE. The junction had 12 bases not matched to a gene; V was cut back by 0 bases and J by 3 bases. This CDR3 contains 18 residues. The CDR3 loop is CASSLDPSGPADYNEQFF. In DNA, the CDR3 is TGTGCCAGCAGCTTGGATCCTAGCGGCCCTGCGGACTACAATGAGCAGTTCTTC. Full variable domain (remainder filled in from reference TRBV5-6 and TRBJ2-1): DAGVTQSPTHLIKTRGQQVTLRCSPKSGHDTVSWYQQALGQGPQFIFQYYEEEERQRGNFPDRFSGHQFPNYSSELNVNALLLGDSALYLCASSLDPSGPADYNEQFFGPGTRLTVL.

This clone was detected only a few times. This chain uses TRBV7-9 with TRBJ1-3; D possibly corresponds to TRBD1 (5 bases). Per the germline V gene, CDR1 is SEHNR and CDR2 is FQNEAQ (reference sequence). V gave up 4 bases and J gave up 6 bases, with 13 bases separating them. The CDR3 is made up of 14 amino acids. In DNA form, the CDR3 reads TGTGCCAGCAGCTCGGACATACAGACAAACACCATATATTTT. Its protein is CASSSDIQTNTIYF.

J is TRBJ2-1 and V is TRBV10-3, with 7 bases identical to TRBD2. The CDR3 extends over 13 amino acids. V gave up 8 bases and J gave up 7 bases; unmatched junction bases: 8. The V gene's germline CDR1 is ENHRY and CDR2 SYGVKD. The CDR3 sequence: CAIEGGPYNEQFF. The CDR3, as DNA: TGTGCCATCGAGGGAGGGCCTTATAATGAGCAGTTCTTC.

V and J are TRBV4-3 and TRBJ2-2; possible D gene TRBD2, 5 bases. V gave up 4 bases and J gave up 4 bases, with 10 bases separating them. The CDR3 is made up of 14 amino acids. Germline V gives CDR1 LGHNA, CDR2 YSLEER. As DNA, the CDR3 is TGCGCCAGCAGCCGAGGGTCGGGCACCGGGGAGCTGTTTTTT. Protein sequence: CASSRGSGTGELFF.

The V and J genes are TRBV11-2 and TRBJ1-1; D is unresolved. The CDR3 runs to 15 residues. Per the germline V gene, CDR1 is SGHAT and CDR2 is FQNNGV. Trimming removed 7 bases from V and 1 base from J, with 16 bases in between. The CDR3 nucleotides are TGTGCCAGCATCGAACTGAAAAATTGGAACACTGAAGCTTTCTTT. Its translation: CASIELKNWNTEAFF.

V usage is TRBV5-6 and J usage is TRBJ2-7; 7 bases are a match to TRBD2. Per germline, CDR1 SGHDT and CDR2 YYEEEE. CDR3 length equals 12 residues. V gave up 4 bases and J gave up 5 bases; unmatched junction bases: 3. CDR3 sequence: CASSGRAHEQYF. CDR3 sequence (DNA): TGTGCCAGCAGCGGGAGGGCCCACGAGCAGTACTTC.

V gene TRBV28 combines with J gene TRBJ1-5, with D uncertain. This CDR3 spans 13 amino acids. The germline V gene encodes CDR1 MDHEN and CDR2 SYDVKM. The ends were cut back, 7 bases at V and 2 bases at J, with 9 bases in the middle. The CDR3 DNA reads TGTGCCAGCACCGGTCAGGGCAATCAGCCCCAGCATTTT. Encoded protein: CASTGQGNQPQHF.

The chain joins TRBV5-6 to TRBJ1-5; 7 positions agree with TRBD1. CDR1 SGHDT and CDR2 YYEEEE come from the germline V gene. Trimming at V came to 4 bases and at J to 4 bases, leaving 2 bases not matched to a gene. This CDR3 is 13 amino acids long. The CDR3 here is CASSTTGNQPQHF. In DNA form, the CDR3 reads TGTGCCAGCAGCACGACAGGGAATCAGCCCCAGCATTTT.